This TCR beta chain derives from a study of metastatic and nonmetastatic thyroid tumors. Overall study context: Repertoire comparison spanned blood and tumor or nodule tissue of malignant and benign thyroid patients.

Using MiXCR, TCRdb reanalyzed the PCR reads. The data show about 49,000 clones, approximately 4.1% seen once. In its sample, this clone was seen a few times. The antigen remains unidentified. Prior to thyroid surgery, none of the patients had received any treatment. The study's findings and limits: The reported finding was significantly higher TCR beta diversity in malignant thyroid tumors relative to benign nodules, in blood and tumor.

The sample taken for sequencing was blood. This clonotype originated in a female donor with papillary thyroid cancer or a benign thyroid nodule (not recorded which). Some clones in this sample may be carry-over from other donors' samples.

In nucleotides, the CDR3 is TGTGCCAGCAGTTTATTCGGTAGCAATCAGCCCCAGCATTTT. Protein sequence: CASSLFGSNQPQHF. The gene calls are TRBV12-3 or TRBV12-4 and TRBJ1-5, with D uncertain. Trimming cost V 2 bases and J 0 bases, with 5 bases left between them. The CDR3 has 14 residues.